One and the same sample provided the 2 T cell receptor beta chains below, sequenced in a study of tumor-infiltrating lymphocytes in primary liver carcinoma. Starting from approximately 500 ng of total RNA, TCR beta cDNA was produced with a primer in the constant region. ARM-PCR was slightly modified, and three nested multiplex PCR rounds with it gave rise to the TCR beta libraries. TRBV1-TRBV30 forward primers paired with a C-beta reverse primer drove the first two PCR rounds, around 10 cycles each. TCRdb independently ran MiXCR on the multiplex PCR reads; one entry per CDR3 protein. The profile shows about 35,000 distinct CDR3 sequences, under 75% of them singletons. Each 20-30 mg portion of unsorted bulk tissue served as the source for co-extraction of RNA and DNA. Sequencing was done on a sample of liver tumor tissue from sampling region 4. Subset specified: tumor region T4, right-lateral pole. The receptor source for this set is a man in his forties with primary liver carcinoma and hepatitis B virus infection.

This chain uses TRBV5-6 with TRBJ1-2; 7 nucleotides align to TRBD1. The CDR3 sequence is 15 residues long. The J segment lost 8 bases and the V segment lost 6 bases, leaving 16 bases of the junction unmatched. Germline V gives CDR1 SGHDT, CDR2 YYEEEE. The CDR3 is CASKSQWQGDGGYTF. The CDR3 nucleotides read TGTGCCAGCAAATCCCAGTGGCAGGGGGACGGAGGCTACACCTTC.

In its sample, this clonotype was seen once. The CDR3 protein is CASSLVIGAGLWEKYF. The CDR3 nucleotides read TGTGCCAGCAGCTTGGTTATAGGAGCGGGCCTATGGGAGAAGTACTTC. The chain links TRBV5-5 to TRBJ2-7; D might be TRBD2 (6 bases). There are 16 residues in the CDR3. Per germline, CDR1 SGHKS and CDR2 YYEKEE (reference sequence). V was cut by 0 bases and J by 11 bases, with 24 bases left in between. The full variable domain, in which reference TRBV5-5 and TRBJ2-7 provide the parts outside the CDR3, is DAGVTQSPTHLIKTRGQQVTLRCSPISGHKSVSWYQQVLGQGPQFIFQYYEKEERGRGNFPDRFSARQFPNYSSELNVNALLLGDSALYLCASSLVIGAGLWEKYFGPGTRLTVT.